This T cell receptor beta chain was documented in a study of blood T cell repertoires in COVID-19. Study-wide background: The study drew acute and convalescent COVID-19 samples from the United States, Italy and Spain. The cDNA or gDNA used as material had been derived from T cells, B-cell-depleted T cells, or PBMCs.

Authors' data handling: The authors estimated nucleated cell counts from reference gene primer amplification. Some clones are missing from TCRdb's copy, which holds only in-frame ones; the method was immunoSEQ multiplex PCR. V, J and clone size reflect that table, while D and trimming were determined from the DNA. Among over 120,000 clones listed, about 79% were seen once. This clone turned up a few times. The TCR comes from an elderly woman with acute or convalescent COVID-19. Sequenced sample: peripheral blood.

The CDR3 spells CASSLPGQASGANVLTF. Here the CDR3 DNA reads TGTGCCAGCAGCTTACCAGGACAGGCCTCTGGGGCCAACGTCCTGACTTTC. J is TRBJ2-6 and V is TRBV7-8; 7 nucleotides align to TRBD1. CDR1 SGHVS and CDR2 FQNEAQ come from the germline V gene. Unmatched junction bases numbered 4, after V lost 2 bases and J lost 0 bases. There are 17 residues in the CDR3.